This TCR beta chain was recorded in a study of identifying expanded T cells in peripheral blood (dated by TCRdb to between 2019 and 2020). The study in broad terms: Technical replicates were generated by sequencing separate aliquots of the same genomic DNA pool, with four replicates compared pairwise.

TCRbeta CDR3 regions were profiled by bias-controlled multiplex PCR amplification of genomic DNA with the immunoSEQ Assay. The authors' analysis ran thus. To quantify the absolute abundance of each unique TCRbeta CDR3 region, the sequences were collapsed and filtered. Two models were used to test differential abundance: a binomial model (Fisher-equivalent) and a beta-binomial model that adds time-dependent variance fitted from healthy donors. Clones with fewer than 5 combined templates were removed, and differential abundance was called for clones with a Benjamini-Hochberg FDR below 0.01. Beta-binomial variance was modeled as a function of total template count across the two samples using the form v = (b*log(k)+a)^2. TCRdb provides this immuneACCESS table in a form limited to in-frame rearrangements. Some clones are lacking; in checked studies, under half of them reflect an unresolved V gene, and why the rest are absent is not known. The D gene and trimming were derived from the DNA, and the V and J assignments and clone size from that table. Within this sample are over 100,000 clones, with about 87% of them counted one time only. Jointly, the top ten make up just under 8.5% of the sample.

Study-level results and caveats: Between technical replicates the binomial model flagged about 1.2 differentially abundant clones, whereas over about 2 weeks the binomial model flagged about 16.4 and over about four weeks 19 to 20. Across all healthy donors, variance in clone template counts between approximately 2-week samples was found to increase significantly with total template count. The beta-binomial model significantly reduced the number of clones called differentially abundant and the false-positive rate across all healthy-donor time intervals. The authors expected that biological variance in healthy repertoires might rise further over much longer intervals, such as months to years.

During the collection period, no immune events, such as infections, were documented for the healthy donors. To calibrate time-dependent variance in a beta-binomial model of T-cell clone differential abundance, blood repertoires from healthy donors were used as a training cohort. The training cohort was composed of roughly 10 healthy donors, 3 female and 7 male. An age range of roughly 29 to 65 years, with an average of 43 years, was recorded for the donors. Whole blood, obtained from a commercial supplier, was collected from each healthy donor at three time points spaced two weeks apart. For immunosequencing, genomic DNA was extracted from unsorted whole blood. This clone was counted a single time. The antigen it recognizes is unknown. No base-level quality is on record; no much larger clone is a single base apart. The specimen sequenced was blood. The sequence was collected from a person aged 18 to 70 in good health.

Read as DNA, the sequence is TGTGCCAGTAGCCACATGGGACTAGCGGGAGGCACAGATACGCAGTATTTT. Its protein product is CASSHMGLAGGTDTQYF. Recombination connected TRBV19 to TRBJ2-3; TRBD2 lines up with 14 middle nucleotides. V lost 6 bases and J lost 1 base, and the count of bases not matched to a germline gene is 6. The germline V gene (reference sequence) specifies LNHDA as CDR1 and SQIVND as CDR2. The CDR3 holds 17 amino acids from the cysteine to the phenylalanine. Only the CDR3 DNA stays, 51 bases, in frame from base 1.